The clone carrying this TCR beta chain was recorded at least ten times. Antigen: not known. The sample belongs to a study of T cells in Graves' hyperthyroidism and ophthalmopathy. Study details: Any treatment followed the collection of peripheral blood at initial diagnosis. Study-wide results and limits: In simple terms, a model built on 13 V-J features told ophthalmopathy apart from stable hyperthyroidism.

Amplified regions were TCR beta CDR3 sequences from RNA transcripts. First-round RT-PCR with HTBI primers amplified the TCR CDR3 region. MiXCR, applied by TCRdb to the multiplex PCR reads, yields one record per CDR3 protein. Of hundreds of thousands of distinct CDR3 sequences listed, 15% to 18% are singletons. The CDR3 runs to 14 residues. V lost 6 bases, J lost 5 bases, and 10 bases stayed unmatched. Germline lookup yields CDR1 DFQATT and CDR2 SNEGSKA (reference sequence). This TCR derives from a woman aged 18-29 years with Graves' hyperthyroidism. The V call is TRBV20-1, the J call TRBJ1-1; TRBD1 agrees at 9 bases. Material: blood. The CDR3, as DNA: TGCAGTGCCGACCCAGGACAGGGGAGGACTGAAGCTTTCTTT. Translated: CSADPGQGRTEAFF.